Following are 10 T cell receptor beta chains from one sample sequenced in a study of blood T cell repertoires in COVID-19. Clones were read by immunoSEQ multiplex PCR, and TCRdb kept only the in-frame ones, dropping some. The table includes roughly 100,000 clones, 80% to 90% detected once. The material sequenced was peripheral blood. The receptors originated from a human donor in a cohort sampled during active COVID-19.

The chain's CDR3 is CAINRGLGEQYF. DNA for the CDR3: TGCGCCATCAACCGAGGCCTTGGAGAGCAGTACTTC. This rearrangement joins TRBV10-1 to TRBJ2-7; no reliable D call. Per the germline V gene, CDR1 is WNHNN and CDR2 is SYGVQD (reference sequence). V lost 10 bases and J lost 7, with 17 bases in between. The CDR3 sequence is 12 residues long.

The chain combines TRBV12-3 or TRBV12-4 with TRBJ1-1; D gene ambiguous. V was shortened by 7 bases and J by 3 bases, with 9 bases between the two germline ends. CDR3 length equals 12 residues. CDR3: CASNPGDTEAFF. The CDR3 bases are TGTGCCAGCAACCCCGGGGACACTGAAGCTTTCTTT.

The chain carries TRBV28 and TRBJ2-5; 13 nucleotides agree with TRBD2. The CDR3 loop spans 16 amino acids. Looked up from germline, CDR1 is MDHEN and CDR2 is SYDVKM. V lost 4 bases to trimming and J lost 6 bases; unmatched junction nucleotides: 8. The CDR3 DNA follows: TGTGCCAGCAGTTCACCGGGACTAGCGGGATCTCAGACCCAGTACTTC. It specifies CASSSPGLAGSQTQYF.

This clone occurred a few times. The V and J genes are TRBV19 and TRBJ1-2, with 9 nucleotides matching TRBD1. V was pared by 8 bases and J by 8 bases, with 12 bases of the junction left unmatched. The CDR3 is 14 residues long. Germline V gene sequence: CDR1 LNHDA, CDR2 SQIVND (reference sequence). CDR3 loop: CASWAPGQGKGYTF. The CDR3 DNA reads TGTGCCAGTTGGGCCCCGGGACAGGGAAAAGGCTACACCTTC.

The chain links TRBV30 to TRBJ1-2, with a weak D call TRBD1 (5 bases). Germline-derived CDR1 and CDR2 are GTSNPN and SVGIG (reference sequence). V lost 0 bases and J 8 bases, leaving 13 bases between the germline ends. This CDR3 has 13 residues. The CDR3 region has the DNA TGTGCCTGGAGTGTACGGGGGGAGGGCGGCTACACCTTC. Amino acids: CAWSVRGEGGYTF.

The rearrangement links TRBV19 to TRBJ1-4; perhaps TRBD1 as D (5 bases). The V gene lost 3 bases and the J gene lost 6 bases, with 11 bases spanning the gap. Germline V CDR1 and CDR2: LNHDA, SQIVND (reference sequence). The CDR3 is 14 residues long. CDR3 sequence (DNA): TGTGCCAGTAGTATTCAGGGCCCCCATGAAAAACTGTTTTTT. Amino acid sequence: CASSIQGPHEKLFF.

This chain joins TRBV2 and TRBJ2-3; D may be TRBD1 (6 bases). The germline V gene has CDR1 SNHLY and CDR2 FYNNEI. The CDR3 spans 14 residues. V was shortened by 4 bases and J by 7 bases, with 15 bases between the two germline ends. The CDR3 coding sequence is TGTGCCAGCAGTGTTCTACAGGGTCTTAATACGCAGTATTTT. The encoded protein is CASSVLQGLNTQYF.

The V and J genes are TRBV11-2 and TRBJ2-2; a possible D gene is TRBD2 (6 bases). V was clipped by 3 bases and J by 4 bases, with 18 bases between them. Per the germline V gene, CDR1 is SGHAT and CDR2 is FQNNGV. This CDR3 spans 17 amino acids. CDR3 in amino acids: CASSLSAGSSVTGELFF. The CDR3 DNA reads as TGTGCCAGCAGCTTGTCAGCCGGGAGCAGTGTCACCGGGGAGCTGTTTTTT.

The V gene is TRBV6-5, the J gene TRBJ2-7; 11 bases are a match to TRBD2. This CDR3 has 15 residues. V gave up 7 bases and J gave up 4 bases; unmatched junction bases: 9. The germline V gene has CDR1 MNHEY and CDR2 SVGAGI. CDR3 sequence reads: CASIKDTSGGYEQYF. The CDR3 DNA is TGTGCCAGCATCAAAGACACTAGCGGGGGTTACGAGCAGTACTTC.

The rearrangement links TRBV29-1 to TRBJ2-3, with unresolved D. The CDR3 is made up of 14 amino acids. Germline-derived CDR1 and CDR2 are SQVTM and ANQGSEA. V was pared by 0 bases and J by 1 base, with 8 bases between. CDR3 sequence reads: CSVEDSRRTDTQYF. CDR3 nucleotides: TGCAGCGTTGAAGATTCCCGTCGCACAGATACGCAGTATTTT.